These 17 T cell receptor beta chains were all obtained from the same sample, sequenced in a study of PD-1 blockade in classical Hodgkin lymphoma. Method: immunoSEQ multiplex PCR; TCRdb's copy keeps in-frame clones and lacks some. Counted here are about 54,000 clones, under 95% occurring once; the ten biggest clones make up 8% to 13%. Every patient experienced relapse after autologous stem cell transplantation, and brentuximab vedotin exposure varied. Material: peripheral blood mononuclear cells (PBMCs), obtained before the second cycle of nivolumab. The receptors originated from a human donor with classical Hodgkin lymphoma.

The CDR3 region is CASSYGTGANYGYTF. CDR3 DNA: TGTGCCAGCAGTTACGGGACAGGGGCTAACTATGGCTACACCTTC. This chain links TRBV6-5 with TRBJ1-2, with TRBD1 matching over 10 bases. J was trimmed by 0 bases and V by 2 bases; bases with no gene match: 0. Germline V CDR1 and CDR2: MNHEY, SVGAGI. The length of the CDR3 is 15 residues.

CDR3 loop: CASSVGRGSTDTQYF. CDR3 nucleotides: TGTGCCAGCAGCGTAGGACGCGGGAGCACAGATACGCAGTATTTT. V gene TRBV9 combines with J gene TRBJ2-3; a weak D match, TRBD2 (5 bases). CDR1 SGDLS and CDR2 YYNGEE come from the germline V gene. Trimming cost V 0 bases and J 0 bases, with 8 bases left between them. This CDR3 spans 15 amino acids.

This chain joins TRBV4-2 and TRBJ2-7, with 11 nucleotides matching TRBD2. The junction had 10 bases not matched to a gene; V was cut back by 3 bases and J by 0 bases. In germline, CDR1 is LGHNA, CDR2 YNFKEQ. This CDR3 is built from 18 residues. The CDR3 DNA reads TGTGCCAGCAGCCAGGACCCAACTAGCGGGGGTAGCTCCTACGAGCAGTACTTC. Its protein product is CASSQDPTSGGSSYEQYF.

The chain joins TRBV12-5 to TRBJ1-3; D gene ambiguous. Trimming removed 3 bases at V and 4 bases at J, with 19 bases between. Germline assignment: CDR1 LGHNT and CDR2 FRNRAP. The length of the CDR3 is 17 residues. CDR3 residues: CASGFPKRSSVGNTIYF. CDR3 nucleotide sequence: TGTGCTAGTGGTTTCCCGAAGAGGAGCTCTGTGGGAAACACCATATATTTT.

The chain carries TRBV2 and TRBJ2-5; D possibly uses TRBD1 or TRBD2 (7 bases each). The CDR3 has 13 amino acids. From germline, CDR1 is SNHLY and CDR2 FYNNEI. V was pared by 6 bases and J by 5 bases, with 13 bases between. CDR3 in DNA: TGTGCCAGCAGGGCAGGGGGGGAGGAGACCCAGTACTTC. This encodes CASRAGGEETQYF.

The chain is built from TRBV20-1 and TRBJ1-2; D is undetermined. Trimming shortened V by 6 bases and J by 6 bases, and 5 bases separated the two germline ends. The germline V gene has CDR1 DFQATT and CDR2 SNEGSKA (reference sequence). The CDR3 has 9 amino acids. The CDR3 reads CSARDGYTF. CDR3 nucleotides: TGCAGTGCAAGGGATGGCTACACCTTC.

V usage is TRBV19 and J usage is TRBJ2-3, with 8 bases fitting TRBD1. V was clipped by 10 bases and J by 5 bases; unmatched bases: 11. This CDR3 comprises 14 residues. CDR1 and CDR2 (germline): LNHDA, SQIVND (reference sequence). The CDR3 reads CATRDRRTGDTQYF. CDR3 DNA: TGTGCCACCCGGGACAGGAGGACGGGAGATACGCAGTATTTT.

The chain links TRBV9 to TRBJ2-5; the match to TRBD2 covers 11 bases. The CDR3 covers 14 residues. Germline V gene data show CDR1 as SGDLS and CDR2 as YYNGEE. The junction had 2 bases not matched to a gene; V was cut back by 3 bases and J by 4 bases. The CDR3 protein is CASSGLAGGETQYF. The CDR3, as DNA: TGTGCCAGCAGCGGTCTAGCGGGAGGAGAGACCCAGTACTTC.

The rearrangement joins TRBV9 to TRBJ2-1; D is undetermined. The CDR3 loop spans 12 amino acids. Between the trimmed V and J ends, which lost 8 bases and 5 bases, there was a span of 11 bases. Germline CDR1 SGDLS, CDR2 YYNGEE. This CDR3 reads CASSAGDNEQFF. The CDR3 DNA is TGTGCCAGTTCAGCTGGTGACAATGAGCAGTTCTTC. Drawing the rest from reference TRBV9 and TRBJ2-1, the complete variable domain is DSGVTQTPKHLITATGQRVTLRCSPRSGDLSVYWYQQSLDQGLQFLIQYYNGEERAKGNILERFSAQQFPDLHSELNLSSLELGDSALYFCASSAGDNEQFFGPGTRLTVL.

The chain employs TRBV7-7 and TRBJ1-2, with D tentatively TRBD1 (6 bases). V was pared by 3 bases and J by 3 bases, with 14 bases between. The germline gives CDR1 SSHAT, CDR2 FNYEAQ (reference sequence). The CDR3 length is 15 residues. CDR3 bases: TGTGCCAGCAGCTTTTTGGACAGCCAAGACTATGGCTACACCTTC. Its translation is CASSFLDSQDYGYTF.

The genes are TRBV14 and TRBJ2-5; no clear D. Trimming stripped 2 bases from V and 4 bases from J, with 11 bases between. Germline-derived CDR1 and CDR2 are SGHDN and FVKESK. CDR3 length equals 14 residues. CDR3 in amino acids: CASSQRANGETQYF. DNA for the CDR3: TGTGCCAGCAGCCAAAGGGCCAACGGAGAGACCCAGTACTTC. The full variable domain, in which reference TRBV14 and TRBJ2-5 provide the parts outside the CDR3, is EAGVTQFPSHSVIEKGQTVTLRCDPISGHDNLYWYRRVMGKEIKFLLHFVKESKQDESGMPNNRFLAERTGGTYSTLKVQPAELEDSGVYFCASSQRANGETQYFGPGTRLLVL.

CDR3 bases: TGTGCCAGCAATCTACTTGGACAGATAGATACGCAGTATTTT. This codes for CASNLLGQIDTQYF. V is TRBV6-1 and J is TRBJ2-3; the D gene is possibly TRBD1 (6 bases). The CDR3 totals 14 residues. The germline gives CDR1 MNHNS, CDR2 SASEGT. Deletions cut 7 bases from V and 5 bases from J, with 16 bases between.

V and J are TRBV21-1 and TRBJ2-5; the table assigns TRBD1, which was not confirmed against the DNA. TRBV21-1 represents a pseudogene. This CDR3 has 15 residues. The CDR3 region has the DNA TGTGCCAGCAGCAAAAGTACAGGCTTGAAAGAGACCCAGTACTTC. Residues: CASSKSTGLKETQYF.

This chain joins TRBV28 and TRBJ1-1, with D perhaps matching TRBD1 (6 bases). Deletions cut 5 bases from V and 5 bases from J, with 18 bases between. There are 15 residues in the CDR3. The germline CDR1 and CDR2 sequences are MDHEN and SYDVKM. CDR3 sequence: CASSQDRDTGTEAFF. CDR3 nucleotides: TGTGCCAGCAGTCAGGATAGGGACACTGGGACTGAAGCTTTCTTT.

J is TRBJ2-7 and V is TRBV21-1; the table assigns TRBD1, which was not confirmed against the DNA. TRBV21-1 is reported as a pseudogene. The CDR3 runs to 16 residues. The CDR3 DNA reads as TGTGCCAGCAGCAAACATAAGTTGACAGAGGTCTGTAAGCAGTACTTC. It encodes CASSKHKLTEVCKQYF.

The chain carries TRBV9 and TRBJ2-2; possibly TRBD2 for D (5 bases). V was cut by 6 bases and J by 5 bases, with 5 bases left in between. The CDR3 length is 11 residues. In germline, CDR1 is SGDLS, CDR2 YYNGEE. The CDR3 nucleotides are TGTGCCAGCACGGGGACCGGGGAGCTGTTTTTT. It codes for CASTGTGELFF.

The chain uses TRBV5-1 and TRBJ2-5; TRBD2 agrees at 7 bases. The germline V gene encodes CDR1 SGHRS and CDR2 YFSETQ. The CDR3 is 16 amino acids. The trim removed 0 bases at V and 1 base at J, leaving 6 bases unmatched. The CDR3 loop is CASSLVGASGQETQYF. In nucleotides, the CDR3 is TGCGCCAGCAGCTTGGTAGGGGCTAGCGGCCAAGAGACCCAGTACTTC.